What follows describes a single T cell receptor (beta chain). Its antigen is unknown. The sample belongs to a study of T-cell reconstitution after alpha-beta-depleted transplantation in children. V was trimmed by 8 bases and J by 1 base, leaving 22 bases between them. The length of the CDR3 is 17 residues. CDR1 MNHNS and CDR2 SASEGT come from the germline V gene. Unique molecular identifiers were incorporated during preparation of the TCRbeta library. TCRdb redid the calling of the PCR reads with MiXCR, one entry per CDR3 protein. The sample lists 200,000 to 250,000 distinct CDR3 sequences; 20% to 30% were seen once. Notes on the study in general: It was newly produced T cells that mostly accounted for T-cell counts and diversity one year after transplant. The study reportedly traced alpha-beta T cells about two months after transplant to several hundred expanded graft clones.

Sequencing was performed on PBMCs, mostly from graft donor cells, taken 360 days after TCRalphabeta/CD19-depleted stem cell transplant. The sequence came from a female patient between 2 and 15 years old who had a stem cell transplant for congenital amegakaryocytic thrombocytopenia, so the T cells may come from the graft donor. The chain couples TRBV6-1 to TRBJ2-3, with D possibly being TRBD1 or TRBD2 (5 bases each). Here the CDR3 reads CASWTKRGGRGTDTQYF. In DNA, the CDR3 is TGTGCCAGCTGGACGAAACGTGGGGGTCGGGGCACAGATACGCAGTATTTT.